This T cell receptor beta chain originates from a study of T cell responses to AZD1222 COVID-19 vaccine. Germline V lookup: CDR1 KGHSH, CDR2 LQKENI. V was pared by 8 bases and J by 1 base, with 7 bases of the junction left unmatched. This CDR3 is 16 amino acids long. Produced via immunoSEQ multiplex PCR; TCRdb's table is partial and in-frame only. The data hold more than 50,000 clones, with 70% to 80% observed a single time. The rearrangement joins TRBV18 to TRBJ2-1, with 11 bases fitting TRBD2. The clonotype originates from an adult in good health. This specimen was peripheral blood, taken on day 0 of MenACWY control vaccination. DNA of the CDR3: TGTGCCAGCACCGAAGGGACTAGCGGTTCCTACAATGAGCAGTTCTTC. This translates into CASTEGTSGSYNEQFF. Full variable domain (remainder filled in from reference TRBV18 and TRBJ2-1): NAGVMQNPRHLVRRRGQEARLRCSPMKGHSHVYWYRQLPEEGLKFMVYLQKENIIDESGMPKERFSAEFPKEGPSILRIQQVVRGDSAAYFCASTEGTSGSYNEQFFGPGTRLTVL.